This TCR beta chain was recovered during a study of tumor-infiltrating lymphocytes in primary liver carcinoma (dated by TCRdb to about 2017). Regarding the research as a whole: Of the five patients, three men and two women aged 30 to 69 years, four had hepatocellular carcinoma and one had combined HCC and intrahepatic cholangiocarcinoma. Tumors of the five patients were stage T1-T3 N0M0 with maximum diameters of roughly 4 to 11 cm. Each sample produced about 3.5 to 8 million productive TCRbeta reads, and read depth showed no significant difference between tissue types. To link TCRbeta repertoire diversity with the local molecular phenotype, the 25 or so tumor region samples were profiled using Agilent mRNA microarrays. Across five regions of each liver tumor, along with adjacent normal tissue and blood, the study brought together TCRbeta repertoire sequencing, expression microarrays and whole-exome sequencing. Reproducibility between technical replicate repertoires was high, with correlation coefficients above 0.95 and mean shared-clone rates about 0.9. A total of around 35 specimens from 5 patients, comprising 25 or so tumor regions, 5 adjacent noncancerous liver tissues and 5 peripheral blood samples, were covered by TCRbeta repertoire sequencing. Study-level results and caveats: Only the TCR beta chain was sequenced, so true repertoire diversity is likely underestimated because unpaired alpha chains were not captured. Repertoire overlap was higher between tumor regions (mean about 35%) than tumor-adjacent (approximately 17%) or tumor-blood (approximately 14%) pairs, consistent with antigen-driven expansion. Comparison of CD4+ and CD8+ T cell repertoires was precluded by the use of bulk unsorted samples. Only 4 to 6 patients were included in the study, and the authors note that the findings should be validated in a larger study. Just about 7-25% of top clones turned up in all five regions of a tumor, which suggests spatial heterogeneity among tumor-infiltrating T cells. The top 250 clones accounted for a significantly greater share of the repertoire in tumors than in blood (p = 0.039).

Via the germline V gene, CDR1 is SGHAT and CDR2 FQNNGV. V is pared back by 4 bases and J by 1 base, with 18 bases lying between the germline termini. The CDR3 goes from the cysteine to the phenylalanine over 17 residues. Only the CDR3 part of the read is kept: 51 bases, read in frame from the first base. A constant-region primer and ProtoScript II reverse transcriptase were used to reverse-transcribe TCRbeta-specific cDNA from around 530 ng total RNA. The TCRbeta libraries were prepared through three rounds of nested multiplex PCR following a slightly modified ARM-PCR procedure. Multiplex TRBV1-TRBV30 forward primers and a Cbeta reverse primer were used in the first two PCR rounds, each of which was run for 9 to 11 cycles. Sample barcodes and Illumina adapters were attached in a final 25-cycle PCR using Deep VentR polymerase. Before sequencing, amplicons between 200 and 500 bp were purified from gel using a QIAquick gel extraction kit. An Illumina HiSeq 2500 was used to sequence the TCRbeta amplicons with 250-bp paired-end reads. The original pipeline was this. Trimmomatic v0.33 was used to quality-trim the reads, and FLASH v1.2.11 was used to merge paired reads so that full CDR3 sequences could be recovered. V, D and J germline segments were assigned to the rearranged TCRbeta sequences using MiGEC v1.2.1b. Clonotype statistics and Shannon-Wiener diversity indices were computed with VDJtools v1.0.0. To cut down on sampling bias, every analysis after diversity analysis relied on just the 250 most abundant clonotypes from each sample. Clones were called with MiXCR by TCRdb after fastp trimmed the public reads at Q25, and only in-frame beta chains were retained. When rows share a CDR3 protein, they turn into one entry using the most common DNA and genes. The V and J calls and clone size are TCRdb's, not the authors'. The table for this sample lists about 78,000 distinct CDR3 sequences; roughly two thirds of them were counted only once. Roughly an eighth of the sample is held by the ten biggest clonotypes.

Total RNA and DNA were co-extracted from around 18-30 mg of bulk tissue with the AllPrep DNA/RNA mini kit, without cell sorting. A handful of patients with histopathologically diagnosed primary liver carcinoma underwent surgical resection in China between November 2015 and March 2016. Chronic HBV infection was present in the patients, and the patients were treatment-naive at sampling. Each tumor was sampled at five spatially separated regions: the tumor centre plus the superior, inferior, left-lateral and right-lateral poles. According to histology, viable tumor cells made up more than 85% of every tumor sample. Pieces of fresh tumor and adjacent tissue were cut in half, with one half kept in RNAlater at -80 degrees C and the other half sent for histology. A remark on this clonotype: Its antigen is not yet known. Qualities for individual bases were not recorded, and no much larger clone is one base off.

Sequences were obtained from liver tumor tissue from sampling region 4. The cell subset or site tag for this specimen amounts to: tumor region T4, right-lateral pole. This receptor was obtained from a woman aged 55-69 years with primary liver carcinoma and hepatitis B virus infection. The rearranged chain carries TRBV11-2 and TRBJ2-3; the D gene cannot be named for sure. The CDR3: CASSSWIRRDGTDTQYF. The DNA sequence is TGTGCCAGCAGCTCATGGATTCGAAGGGATGGCACAGATACGCAGTATTTT.